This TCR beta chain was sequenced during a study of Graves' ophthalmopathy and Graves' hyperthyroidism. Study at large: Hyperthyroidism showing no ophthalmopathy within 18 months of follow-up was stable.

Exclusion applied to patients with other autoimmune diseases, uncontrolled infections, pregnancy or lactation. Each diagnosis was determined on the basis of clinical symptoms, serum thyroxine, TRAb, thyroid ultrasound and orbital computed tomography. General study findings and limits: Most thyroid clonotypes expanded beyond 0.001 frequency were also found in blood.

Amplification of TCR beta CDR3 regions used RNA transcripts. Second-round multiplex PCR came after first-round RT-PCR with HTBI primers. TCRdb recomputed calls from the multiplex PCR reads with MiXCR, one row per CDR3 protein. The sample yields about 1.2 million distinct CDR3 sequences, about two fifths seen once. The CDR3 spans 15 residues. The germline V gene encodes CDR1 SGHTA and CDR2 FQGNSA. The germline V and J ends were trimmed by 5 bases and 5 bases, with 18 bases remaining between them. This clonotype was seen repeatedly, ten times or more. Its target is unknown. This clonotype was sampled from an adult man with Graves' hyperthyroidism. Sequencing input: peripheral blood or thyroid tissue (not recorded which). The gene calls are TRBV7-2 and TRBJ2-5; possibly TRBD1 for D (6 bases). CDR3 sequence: CASSTDRSRGETQYF. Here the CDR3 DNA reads TGTGCCAGCAGCACCGACAGGTCGAGGGGGGAGACCCAGTACTTC.